The clone carrying this T cell receptor (beta chain) was recorded once. Trimming took 1 base from V and 0 from J, leaving 12 bases between them. This CDR3 is built from 16 residues. Germline V gene data show CDR1 as LGHNA and CDR2 as YNFKEQ. The sample comes from a study of shared T cell receptors in the human thymus. Libraries were prepared by immunoSEQ multiplex PCR; TCRdb keeps only in-frame clonotypes and omits some of them. The table includes some 720,000 clones, roughly 90% detected once. Another study also made use of these data, one on human thymus T cells.

The origin of this receptor is a boy younger than two with a congenital heart defect. J is TRBJ1-1 and V is TRBV4-2; a possible D gene is TRBD1 (6 bases). The sample comprised thymocytes. The CDR3 reads CASSQVAGDMNTEAFF. The CDR3 DNA reads as TGTGCCAGCAGCCAAGTGGCAGGGGACATGAACACTGAAGCTTTCTTT.